Each of the 25 T cell receptor beta chains below was sequenced from the same sample in a study of T cells after yellow fever vaccination. Using its own MiXCR run on the 5' RACE reads, TCRdb lists one record per CDR3 protein. Of a few hundred thousand distinct CDR3 sequences listed, less than 4.5% were seen once; the top ten hold 20% to 25%. The specimen comprised PBMCs, sampled on the day of the yellow fever booster vaccination. The source of these receptors is a man aged 18 to 35 who received the YFV17D yellow fever vaccine.

This clonotype was seen a handful of times. V and J are TRBV6-5 and TRBJ1-2, with D uncertain. Germline assignment: CDR1 MNHEY and CDR2 SVGAGI. The CDR3 loop spans 13 amino acids. The V end was cut by 1 base, the J end by 4 bases, with 7 bases between. The CDR3 loop reads CASSYYNSYGYTF. CDR3 DNA: TGTGCCAGCAGTTACTATAACAGCTATGGCTACACCTTC.

This clonotype was counted ten times or more. The chain is built from TRBV7-2 and TRBJ2-7; 7 bases fit TRBD1. The ends lost 5 bases at V and 3 bases at J; junction bases unmatched: 4. This CDR3 comprises 13 residues. Per the germline V gene, CDR1 is SGHTA and CDR2 is FQGNSA. CDR3: CASSARQGYEQYF. The DNA for the CDR3 is TGTGCCAGCAGCGCAAGACAGGGCTACGAGCAGTACTTC.

This clonotype was seen many times. The gene calls are TRBV11-2 and TRBJ2-1, with D possibly TRBD2 on 6 matching bases. The germline gives CDR1 SGHAT, CDR2 FQNNGV. The CDR3 contains 12 residues. Trimming cost V 4 bases and J 13 bases, with 14 bases left between them. CDR3 bases: TGTGCCAGCAGCTCCCCCGGCGGGGCCCAGTTCTTC. It is translated as CASSSPGGAQFF.

This clonotype was seen at least ten times. The rearrangement joins TRBV4-1 to TRBJ2-1, with 12 bases lining up with TRBD2. Germline CDR1 reads MGHRA; CDR2 reads YSYEKL. The CDR3 consists of 15 residues. Trimming removed 3 bases from V and 6 bases from J; junction bases left unmatched: 3. The CDR3 coding sequence is TGCGCCAGCAGCCAGCTACTAGCGGGGGGCAATGAGCAGTTCTTC. Translation gives CASSQLLAGGNEQFF.

This clonotype appeared many times. CDR3: CASSSEQGNTEAFF. Written as DNA, the CDR3 is TGTGCCAGCAGCTCCGAACAGGGGAACACTGAAGCTTTCTTT. The V and J genes are TRBV7-9 and TRBJ1-1; D might be TRBD1 (6 bases). The V and J ends lost 4 bases and 1 base respectively, with 10 bases between them. CDR1 is SEHNR, CDR2 FQNEAQ, per germline (reference sequence). This CDR3 comprises 14 residues.

Ten or more counts support this clonotype. The V and J genes are TRBV20-1 and TRBJ1-1, with a weak D call TRBD1 (6 bases). Germline values: CDR1 DFQATT, CDR2 SNEGSKA (reference sequence). There are 15 residues in the CDR3. V was shortened by 6 bases and J by 2 bases, with 19 bases between the two germline ends. The CDR3 sequence is CSARIGQTVNTEAFF. For the CDR3, the DNA is TGCAGTGCGAGAATTGGACAGACGGTCAACACTGAAGCTTTCTTT.

This clonotype has ten or more counts. The chain recombines TRBV7-2 with TRBJ2-3, with D uncertain. Germline V CDR1 and CDR2: SGHTA, FQGNSA. Between the trimmed V and J ends, which lost 0 bases and 0 bases, there was a span of 10 bases. The CDR3 contains 16 residues. The CDR3 DNA follows: TGTGCCAGCAGCTTAGCTTACCCCCCAAGCACAGATACGCAGTATTTT. It is translated as CASSLAYPPSTDTQYF.

At least ten counts were recorded for this clonotype. CDR3 residues: CAIKSGNTDTQYF. The CDR3 DNA follows: TGTGCCATCAAGAGTGGAAACACAGATACGCAGTATTTT. The chain joins TRBV10-3 to TRBJ2-3; D remains ambiguous. Trimming shortened V by 7 bases and J by 2 bases, and 10 bases separated the two germline ends. Germline CDR1 reads ENHRY; CDR2 reads SYGVKD. This CDR3 has 13 residues.

This clonotype was counted ten times or more. This CDR3 reads CASSPIAGGPPTDTQYF. CDR3 DNA: TGTGCCAGCAGCCCAATAGCGGGGGGGCCACCCACAGATACGCAGTATTTT. V usage is TRBV5-4 and J usage is TRBJ2-3; 11 bases map to TRBD2. Unmatched junction bases numbered 9, after V lost 4 bases and J lost 2 bases. Germline loops: CDR1 SGHNT, CDR2 YYREEE (reference sequence). This CDR3 has 17 residues.

This clonotype was detected only a few times. The chain has TRBV4-1 and TRBJ2-1; 11 nucleotides agree with TRBD2. Germline CDR1 and CDR2: MGHRA and YSYEKL. V was pared by 3 bases and J by 2 bases, with 9 bases of the junction left unmatched. The CDR3 length is 18 residues. The CDR3 here is CASSHSSSGGVTYNEQFF. DNA of the CDR3: TGCGCCAGCAGCCATTCCAGTAGCGGGGGGGTTACCTACAATGAGCAGTTCTTC.

The V gene is TRBV4-1, the J gene TRBJ2-7; 7 bases are a match to TRBD2. Germline CDR1 MGHRA, CDR2 YSYEKL. The CDR3 is made up of 15 amino acids. J was trimmed by 0 bases and V by 3 bases; bases with no gene match: 5. In nucleotides, the CDR3 is TGCGCCAGCAGCCAGGATCCGGGGGGCTCCTACGAGCAGTACGTC. Translation gives CASSQDPGGSYEQYV.

This clonotype was detected many times. The chain recombines TRBV11-2 with TRBJ2-3; 7 bases map to TRBD2. The CDR3 is made up of 13 amino acids. Per the germline V gene, CDR1 is SGHAT and CDR2 is FQNNGV. In DNA form, the CDR3 reads TGTGCAGCGATTGGGAGGGACACAGATACGCAGTATTTT. Encoded protein: CAAIGRDTDTQYF. The whole variable domain, filled in from reference TRBV11-2 and TRBJ2-3, reads EAGVAQSPRYKIIEKRQSVAFWCNPISGHATLYWYQQILGQGPKLLIQFQNNGVVDDSQLPKDRFSAERLKGVDSTLKIQPAKLEDSAVYLCAAIGRDTDTQYFGPGTRLTVL.

The CDR3: CSARITTLNEQFF. CDR3 nucleotides: TGCAGTGCTAGGATCACGACCCTTAATGAGCAGTTCTTC. The chain carries TRBV20-1 and TRBJ2-1; D uncertain. Germline V lookup: CDR1 DFQATT, CDR2 SNEGSKA (reference sequence). The CDR3 is 13 amino acids. V lost 3 bases to trimming and J lost 7 bases, with 13 bases between them.

V usage is TRBV6-5 and J usage is TRBJ2-7, with a tentative D call TRBD2 (5 bases). Trimming left V 6 bases short and J 0 bases short, with 15 bases between. The CDR3 runs to 15 residues. CDR1 MNHEY and CDR2 SVGAGI come from the germline V gene. The CDR3 DNA reads TGTGCCAGCAGCCCCGGAGGCGGCAGCTCCTACGAGCAGTACGTC. Translated: CASSPGGGSSYEQYV.

The gene calls are TRBV27 and TRBJ1-5, with a tentative D call TRBD1 (5 bases). V shed 3 bases and J shed 5 bases, with 14 bases lying between them. CDR3 length equals 15 residues. The V gene's germline CDR1 is MNHEY and CDR2 SMNVEV (reference sequence). The CDR3 region is CASSFLGDRDQPQHF. CDR3 DNA: TGTGCCAGCAGTTTCCTCGGGGACCGTGATCAGCCCCAGCATTTT.

The table lists this clonotype with many counts. The chain recombines TRBV5-6 with TRBJ1-6, with a weak D call TRBD1 (5 bases). The V end lost 0 bases, the J end lost 8 bases, and 18 bases lay between the germline ends. Germline V gives CDR1 SGHDT, CDR2 YYEEEE. The length of the CDR3 is 17 residues. In DNA, the CDR3 is TGTGCCAGCAGCTTGGGGCCCGGACATCCTGCGTATTCACCCCTCCACTTT. Protein: CASSLGPGHPAYSPLHF.

The V gene is TRBV7-2, the J gene TRBJ1-4; TRBD1 matches 7 bases. Germline loops: CDR1 SGHTA, CDR2 FQGNSA. The junction had 11 bases not matched to a gene; V was cut back by 3 bases and J by 7 bases. There are 16 residues in the CDR3. CDR3 amino acids: CASSLQGGGMVEKLFF. In DNA form, the CDR3 reads TGTGCCAGCAGCTTGCAAGGGGGCGGGATGGTTGAAAAACTGTTTTTT.

The table lists this clonotype with many counts. The genes are TRBV20-1 and TRBJ2-5; perhaps D is TRBD1 or TRBD2 (5 bases each). The V gene lost 3 bases and the J gene lost 1 base, with 24 bases spanning the gap. This CDR3 region has 18 residues. Germline V gene sequence: CDR1 DFQATT, CDR2 SNEGSKA (reference sequence). CDR3 bases: TGCAGTGCTAGGACTGTCACACGCGACCTGGGGGTCCAAGAGACCCAGTACTTC. This sequence encodes CSARTVTRDLGVQETQYF.

This clonotype was counted many times. The chain recombines TRBV5-1 with TRBJ2-5; 15 nucleotides line up with TRBD2. Germline V CDR1 and CDR2: SGHRS, YFSETQ. Trimming cost V 2 bases and J 5 bases; bases outside gene matches: 4. The CDR3 is 16 residues long. Here the CDR3 reads CASSFGTSGGIETQYF. The CDR3 region has the DNA TGCGCCAGCAGCTTCGGGACTAGCGGGGGGATTGAGACCCAGTACTTC. Combining the CDR3 with reference TRBV5-1 and TRBJ2-5 gives the whole variable domain KAGVTQTPRYLIKTRGQQVTLSCSPISGHRSVSWYQQTPGQGLQFLFEYFSETQRNKGNFPGRFSGRQFSNSRSEMNVSTLELGDSALYLCASSFGTSGGIETQYFGPGTRLLVL.

This clonotype has only a few counts. The chain is built from TRBV29-1 and TRBJ1-4; D may be TRBD1 (5 bases). V was trimmed by 0 bases and J by 5 bases, leaving 10 bases between them. This CDR3 contains 14 residues. Germline assignment: CDR1 SQVTM and CDR2 ANQGSEA. The CDR3 protein is CSVEDFGGNEKLFF. CDR3 coding DNA: TGCAGCGTTGAAGATTTCGGGGGAAATGAAAAACTGTTTTTT.

This clonotype was seen many times. The chain has TRBV7-2 and TRBJ2-1; 9 bases are shared with TRBD1. The CDR3 is 16 amino acids. Trimming at V came to 5 bases and at J to 8 bases, leaving 13 bases not matched to a gene. Germline CDR1 SGHTA, CDR2 FQGNSA. The chain's CDR3 is CASSPEGGQGRYEQFF. DNA for the CDR3: TGTGCCAGCAGCCCCGAAGGGGGACAGGGACGATATGAGCAGTTCTTC.

Turning to this clonotype: A junction end diverges from the germline sequence, so it may reflect a read error. This chain connects TRBV6-2 or TRBV6-3 to TRBJ2-3; 7 bases map to TRBD1. In germline, CDR1 is MNHEY, CDR2 SVGEGT. CDR3 length: 16 amino acids. The CDR3 DNA reads TGTGCCAGCAGTCACTCGATGGACAGGCACTCAGATTCGCAGTATTTT. Protein product: CASSHSMDRHSDSQYF.

This clonotype was observed at least ten times. J is TRBJ1-4 and V is TRBV25-1; D perhaps matches TRBD1 (5 bases). CDR3 length: 14 amino acids. Trimming cost V 10 bases and J 4 bases, with 16 bases left between them. Per the germline V gene, CDR1 is MGHDK and CDR2 is SYGVNS. CDR3 bases: TGTGCCATCCCCTCGGCTCAGGGTAATGAAAAACTGTTTTTT. Translated, it gives CAIPSAQGNEKLFF. The whole variable domain, remainder taken from reference TRBV25-1 and TRBJ1-4, is EADIYQTPRYLVIGTGKKITLECSQTMGHDKMYWYQQDPGMELHLIHYSYGVNSTEKGDLSSESTVSRIRTEHFPLTLESARPSHTSQYLCAIPSAQGNEKLFFGSGTQLSVL.

There are many counts of this clonotype. The CDR3 bases are TGTGCCAGCAGCTTAGAGGGGACAGGGAACGGCAATGAGCAGTTCTTC. Residues: CASSLEGTGNGNEQFF. This sequence joins TRBV7-9 and TRBJ2-1; 9 bases match TRBD1. Germline V gene sequence: CDR1 SEHNR, CDR2 FQNEAQ (reference sequence). The CDR3 covers 16 residues. V dropped 1 base and J dropped 6; count of bases not matched to a gene: 7.

This clonotype was detected many times. The chain links TRBV5-4 to TRBJ2-7, with 7 bases aligning to TRBD1. CDR3 length: 12 amino acids. CDR1 SGHNT and CDR2 YYREEE come from the germline V gene (reference sequence). V was pared by 4 bases and J by 5 bases, with 3 bases of the junction left unmatched. CDR3 bases: TGTGCCAGCAGCCCGGGACAGAACGAGCAGTACTTC. Protein: CASSPGQNEQYF.